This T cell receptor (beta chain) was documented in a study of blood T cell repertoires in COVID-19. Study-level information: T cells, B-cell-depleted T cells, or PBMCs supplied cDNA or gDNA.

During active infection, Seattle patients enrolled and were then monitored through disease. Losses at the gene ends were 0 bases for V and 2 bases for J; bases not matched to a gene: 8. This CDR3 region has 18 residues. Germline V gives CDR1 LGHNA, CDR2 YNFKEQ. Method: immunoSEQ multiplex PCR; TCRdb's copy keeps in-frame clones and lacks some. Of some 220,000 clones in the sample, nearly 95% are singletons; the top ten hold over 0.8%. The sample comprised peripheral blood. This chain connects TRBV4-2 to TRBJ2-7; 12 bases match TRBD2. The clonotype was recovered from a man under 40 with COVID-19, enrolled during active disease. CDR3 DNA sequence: TGTGCCAGCAGCCAAGAGCTAGCGGGGGGGCCTGGCCCCTACGAGCAGTACTTC. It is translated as CASSQELAGGPGPYEQYF.